Listed below are T cell receptor beta chains from one sample, sequenced in a study of CD8 T cells in ankylosing spondylitis. TCRdb re-analysed the 5' RACE reads in MiXCR, keeping a single row per CDR3 protein. Counted here are 500,000 to 550,000 distinct CDR3 sequences, 10% to 15% occurring once; the ten biggest clones make up around 7%. The sequenced material came from blood, either unsorted or a sorted T cell fraction (not recorded which). These receptors were taken from a male donor with ankylosing spondylitis. The CDR3 runs from the conserved cysteine through the conserved F or W. A D gene is named only where the DNA matches it firmly. Clone size is given for some rows only: seen once, a few or many times, or a class if the clone is expanded.

j_call: TRBJ2-5
d_call: -
clone_size: many
v_call: TRBV12-3/TRBV12-4
cdr3_nt: TGTGCCAGCAGTTTATGGTTGGAGACCCAGTACTTC
cdr3_aa: CASSLWLETQYF

j_call: TRBJ2-2
d_call: TRBD1
clone_size: -
v_call: TRBV5-6
cdr3_nt: TGTGCCAGCGGACTGACAGGGCCGGGGACCGGGGAGCTGTTTTTT
cdr3_aa: CASGLTGPGTGELFF

j_call: TRBJ2-1
d_call: -
clone_size: many
v_call: TRBV29-1
cdr3_nt: TGCAGCGCCGACCACTACAACAATGAGCAGTTCTTC
cdr3_aa: CSADHYNNEQFF

j_call: TRBJ2-5
d_call: -
clone_size: -
v_call: TRBV20-1
cdr3_nt: TGCAGTGCTAGAAAATTACCCGTGGAGACCCAGTACTTC
cdr3_aa: CSARKLPVETQYF

j_call: TRBJ1-2
d_call: TRBD1
clone_size: many
v_call: TRBV5-1
cdr3_nt: TGCGCCAGCAGCTCCAACCCGGGACAGGGGGTCCATGGCTACACCTTC
cdr3_aa: CASSSNPGQGVHGYTF

j_call: TRBJ2-2
d_call: -
clone_size: -
v_call: TRBV20-1
cdr3_nt: TGCAGTGCTAGGTTGCCTAGATCCGGGGAGCTGTTTTTT
cdr3_aa: CSARLPRSGELFF

j_call: TRBJ2-3
d_call: TRBD2
clone_size: many
v_call: TRBV3-1
cdr3_nt: TGTGCCAGCAGCCCGAAACTAGCGGGAGAGCTAGATACGCAGTATTTT
cdr3_aa: CASSPKLAGELDTQYF

j_call: TRBJ1-1
d_call: -
clone_size: -
v_call: TRBV5-1
cdr3_nt: TGCGCCAGCAGCTTGGAACCGGGCCAGTACACTGAAGCTTTCTTT
cdr3_aa: CASSLEPGQYTEAFF

j_call: TRBJ1-6
d_call: -
clone_size: -
v_call: TRBV6-2/TRBV6-3
cdr3_nt: TGTGCCAGCAGTTACTCCGCCCGGGACACAAACAATTCACCCCTCCACTTT
cdr3_aa: CASSYSARDTNNSPLHF

j_call: TRBJ2-3
d_call: -
clone_size: many
v_call: TRBV7-7
cdr3_nt: TGTGCCAGCAGCGCATCTAGCGATGGCACAGATACGCAGTATTTT
cdr3_aa: CASSASSDGTDTQYF

j_call: TRBJ1-2
d_call: -
clone_size: few
v_call: TRBV5-1
cdr3_nt: TGCGCCAGCAGCTTGGTTGCCGGGGGCCTGAACTATGGCTACACCTTC
cdr3_aa: CASSLVAGGLNYGYTF

j_call: TRBJ2-1
d_call: -
clone_size: -
v_call: TRBV3-1
cdr3_nt: TGTGCCAGCAGCCAAGTAGAGGATGAGCAGTTCTTC
cdr3_aa: CASSQVEDEQFF

j_call: TRBJ2-1
d_call: TRBD2
clone_size: -
v_call: TRBV5-1
cdr3_nt: TGCGCCAGCAGCTTGGTGAAGACTAGCGGGAGGTACAATGAGCAGTTCTTC
cdr3_aa: CASSLVKTSGRYNEQFF

j_call: TRBJ2-7
d_call: TRBD2
clone_size: few
v_call: TRBV3-1
cdr3_nt: TGTGCCAGCAGCCAAGGGACTAGTCGCGAGCAGTACTTC
cdr3_aa: CASSQGTSREQYF

j_call: TRBJ1-1
d_call: -
clone_size: -
v_call: TRBV20-1
cdr3_nt: TGCAGTGCAAAAAAAGACAGGACCCCCCCAGCTTTCTTT
cdr3_aa: CSAKKDRTPPAFF

j_call: TRBJ1-2
d_call: -
clone_size: few
v_call: TRBV20-1
cdr3_nt: TGCAGTGCTAGTCGTGGGCGGGGGGATGGCTACACCTTC
cdr3_aa: CSASRGRGDGYTF

j_call: TRBJ2-7
d_call: -
clone_size: few
v_call: TRBV5-1
cdr3_nt: TGCGCCAGCAGCGAAGGGGGGACGGCCTACGAGCAGTACTTC
cdr3_aa: CASSEGGTAYEQYF

j_call: TRBJ2-1
d_call: -
clone_size: -
v_call: TRBV7-7
cdr3_nt: TGTGCCAGCAGCCCCATGGCCAGGAATGAGCAGTTCTTC
cdr3_aa: CASSPMARNEQFF

j_call: TRBJ2-3
d_call: -
clone_size: few
v_call: TRBV7-2
cdr3_nt: TGTGCCAGCAGCCTAAGTCCTATCCGAGAGGGCCCAGATACGCAGTATTTT
cdr3_aa: CASSLSPIREGPDTQYF

j_call: TRBJ1-5
d_call: TRBD1
clone_size: few
v_call: TRBV5-6
cdr3_nt: TGTGCCAGCAGCTTGGGCGACAGGGGTACAGGACAGCCCCAGCATTTT
cdr3_aa: CASSLGDRGTGQPQHF

j_call: TRBJ1-1
d_call: TRBD1
clone_size: many
v_call: TRBV3-1
cdr3_nt: TGTGCCAGCAGCCAGGGACAGGGTAACACTGAAGCTTTCTTT
cdr3_aa: CASSQGQGNTEAFF

j_call: TRBJ2-1
d_call: TRBD1
clone_size: many
v_call: TRBV18
cdr3_nt: TGTGCCAGCTCACCGCCGGGACAGGGGGTATTAGACAATGAGCAGTTCTTC
cdr3_aa: CASSPPGQGVLDNEQFF